The entry that follows covers one T cell receptor beta chain sequence. What it binds is not known. The data were obtained in a study of identical twins. Findings and limits, study-wide: Insertions were fewer in abundant cord blood beta clonotypes, whereas memory repertoires showed none of this pattern.

All donors comprised healthy Caucasians. cDNA molecules carried unique molecular identifiers, and template switching added a universal primer site. TCRdb called the 5' RACE reads again in MiXCR, with one record for every CDR3 protein. Among 310,000 or so distinct CDR3 sequences listed, more than 6.5% were seen once. These data were likewise used in another study, on yellow fever vaccine responses in identical twins. As reported in that work: Twins' vaccine T cell responses reportedly seemed partly convergent and partly personalized.

The sample taken for sequencing was memory (CD45RO+) T cells sorted from blood. The receptor was isolated from a young woman in good health.

The CDR3 coding sequence is TGTGCCACCAGCAGGGGGACAGCCTTTCAAGAGACCCAGTACTTC. It encodes CATSRGTAFQETQYF. This chain joins TRBV15 and TRBJ2-5; 7 positions match TRBD1. The CDR3 contains 15 residues. Germline V lookup: CDR1 LNHNV, CDR2 YYDKDF (reference sequence). V was clipped by 3 bases and J by 2 bases; unmatched bases: 6. The variable domain in full, with the rest retrieved from reference TRBV15 and TRBJ2-5, is DAMVIQNPRYQVTQFGKPVTLSCSQTLNHNVMYWYQQKSSQAPKLLFHYYDKDFNNEADTPDNFQSRRPNTSFCFLDIRSPGLGDTAMYLCATSRGTAFQETQYFGPGTRLLVL.